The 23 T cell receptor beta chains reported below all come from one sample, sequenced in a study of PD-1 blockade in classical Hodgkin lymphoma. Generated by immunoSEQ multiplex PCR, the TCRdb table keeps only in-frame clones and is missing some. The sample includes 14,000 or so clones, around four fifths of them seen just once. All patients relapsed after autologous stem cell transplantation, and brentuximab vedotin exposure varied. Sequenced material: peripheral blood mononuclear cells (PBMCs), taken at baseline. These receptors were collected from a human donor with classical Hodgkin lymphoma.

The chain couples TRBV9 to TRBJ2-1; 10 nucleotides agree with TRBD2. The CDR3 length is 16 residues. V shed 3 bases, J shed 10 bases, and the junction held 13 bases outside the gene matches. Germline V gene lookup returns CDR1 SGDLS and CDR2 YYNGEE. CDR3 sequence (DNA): TGTGCCAGCAGCGCCGCCGGGAGCGGGGGGGCGTTGGAGCAGTTCTTC. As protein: CASSAAGSGGALEQFF.

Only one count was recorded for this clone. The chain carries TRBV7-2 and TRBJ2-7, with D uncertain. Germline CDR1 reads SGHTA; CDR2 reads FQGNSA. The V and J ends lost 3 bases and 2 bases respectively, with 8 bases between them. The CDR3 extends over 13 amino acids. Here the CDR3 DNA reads TGTGCCAGCAGCTTTCTGGGGACCTACGAGCAGTACTTC. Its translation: CASSFLGTYEQYF.

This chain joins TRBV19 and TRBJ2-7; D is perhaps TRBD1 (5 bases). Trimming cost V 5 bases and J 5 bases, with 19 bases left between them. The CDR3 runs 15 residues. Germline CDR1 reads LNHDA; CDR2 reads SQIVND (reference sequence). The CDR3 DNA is TGTGCCAGTAGTCTGATGCTCAGGGATTTTCACGAGCAGTACTTC. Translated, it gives CASSLMLRDFHEQYF.

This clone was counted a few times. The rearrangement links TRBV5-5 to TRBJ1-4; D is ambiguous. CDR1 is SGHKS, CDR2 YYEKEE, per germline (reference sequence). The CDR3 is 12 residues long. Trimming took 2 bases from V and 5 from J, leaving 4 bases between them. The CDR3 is CASSFMNEKLFF. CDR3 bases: TGTGCCAGCAGCTTTATGAATGAAAAACTGTTTTTT. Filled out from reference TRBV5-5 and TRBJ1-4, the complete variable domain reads DAGVTQSPTHLIKTRGQQVTLRCSPISGHKSVSWYQQVLGQGPQFIFQYYEKEERGRGNFPDRFSARQFPNYSSELNVNALLLGDSALYLCASSFMNEKLFFGSGTQLSVL.

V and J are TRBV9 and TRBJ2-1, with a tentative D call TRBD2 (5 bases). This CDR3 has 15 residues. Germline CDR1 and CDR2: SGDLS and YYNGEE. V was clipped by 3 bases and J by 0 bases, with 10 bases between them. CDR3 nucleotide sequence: TGTGCCAGCAGCGCCACTAGAGTCTCCTACAATGAGCAGTTCTTC. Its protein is CASSATRVSYNEQFF.

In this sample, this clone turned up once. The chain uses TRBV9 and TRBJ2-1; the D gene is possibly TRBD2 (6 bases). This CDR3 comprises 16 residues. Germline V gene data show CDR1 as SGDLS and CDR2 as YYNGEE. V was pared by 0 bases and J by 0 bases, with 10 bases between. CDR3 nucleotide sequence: TGTGCCAGCAGCGTAGGGGGACTGGGCTCCTACAATGAGCAGTTCTTC. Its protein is CASSVGGLGSYNEQFF.

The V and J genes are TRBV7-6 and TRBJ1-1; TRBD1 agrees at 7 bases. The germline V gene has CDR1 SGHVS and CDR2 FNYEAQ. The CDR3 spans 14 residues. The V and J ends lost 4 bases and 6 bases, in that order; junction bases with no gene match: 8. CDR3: CASSSTRTGAEAFF. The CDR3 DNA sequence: TGTGCCAGCAGCTCTACACGAACAGGGGCTGAAGCTTTCTTT.

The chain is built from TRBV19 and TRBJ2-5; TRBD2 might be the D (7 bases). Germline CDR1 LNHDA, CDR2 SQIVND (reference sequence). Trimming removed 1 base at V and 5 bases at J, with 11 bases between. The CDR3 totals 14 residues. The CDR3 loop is CASSIVQGGETQYF. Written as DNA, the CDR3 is TGTGCCAGTAGTATAGTACAGGGAGGGGAGACCCAGTACTTC.

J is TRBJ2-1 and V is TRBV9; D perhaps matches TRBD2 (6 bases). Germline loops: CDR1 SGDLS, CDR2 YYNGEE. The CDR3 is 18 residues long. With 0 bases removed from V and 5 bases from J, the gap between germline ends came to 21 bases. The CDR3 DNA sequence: TGTGCCAGCAGCGTAGTAGCGGAGGGCGGGGTAGGGAACAATGAGCAGTTCTTC. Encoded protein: CASSVVAEGGVGNNEQFF.

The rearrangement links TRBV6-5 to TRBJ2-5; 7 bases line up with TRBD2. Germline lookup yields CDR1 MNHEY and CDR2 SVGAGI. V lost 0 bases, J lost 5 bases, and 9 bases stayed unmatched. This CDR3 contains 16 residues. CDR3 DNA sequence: TGTGCCAGCAGTTACTCGGGGGGAGCGGGGAGCGAGACCCAGTACTTC. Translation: CASSYSGGAGSETQYF.

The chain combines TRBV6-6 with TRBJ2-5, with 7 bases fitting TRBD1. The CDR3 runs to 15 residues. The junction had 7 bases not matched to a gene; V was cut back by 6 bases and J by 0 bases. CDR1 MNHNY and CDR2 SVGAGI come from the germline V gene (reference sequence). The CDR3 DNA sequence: TGTGCCAGCAGCCGACAGGGTGGACACCAAGAGACCCAGTACTTC. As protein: CASSRQGGHQETQYF.

The CDR3 nucleotides read TGCGCCAGCAGTGACCCTGACAGGTCCACAGATACGCAGTATTTT. Protein sequence: CASSDPDRSTDTQYF. The gene calls are TRBV10-2 and TRBJ2-3; perhaps TRBD1 as D (6 bases). CDR1 and CDR2 (germline): WSHSY, SAAADI. With 3 bases removed from V and 2 bases from J, the gap between germline ends came to 12 bases. This CDR3 has 15 residues.

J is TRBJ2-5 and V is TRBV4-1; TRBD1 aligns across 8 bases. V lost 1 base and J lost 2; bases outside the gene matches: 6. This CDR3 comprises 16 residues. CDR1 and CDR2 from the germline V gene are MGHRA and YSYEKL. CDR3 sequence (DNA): TGCGCCAGCAGCCAAGGGACAGGGCTTGGGCAAGAGACCCAGTACTTC. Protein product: CASSQGTGLGQETQYF.

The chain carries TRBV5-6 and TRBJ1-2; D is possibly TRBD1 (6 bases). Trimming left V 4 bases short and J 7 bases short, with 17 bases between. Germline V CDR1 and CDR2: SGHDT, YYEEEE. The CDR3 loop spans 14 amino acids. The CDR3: CASSPHPGDGGYTF. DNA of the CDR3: TGTGCCAGCAGCCCACACCCAGGGGACGGTGGCTACACCTTC.

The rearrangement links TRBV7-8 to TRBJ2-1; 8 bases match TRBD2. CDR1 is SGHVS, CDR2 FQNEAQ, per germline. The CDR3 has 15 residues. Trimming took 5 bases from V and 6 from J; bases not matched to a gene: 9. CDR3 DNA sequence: TGTGCCAGCAGCCCTACGGGGGGGCTGAGCAATGAGCAGTTCTTC. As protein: CASSPTGGLSNEQFF.

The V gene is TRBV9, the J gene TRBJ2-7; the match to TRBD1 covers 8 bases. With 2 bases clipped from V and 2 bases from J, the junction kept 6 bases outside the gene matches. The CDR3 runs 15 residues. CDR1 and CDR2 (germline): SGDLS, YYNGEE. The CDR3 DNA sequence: TGTGCCAGCAGCGTCGGACAGGGTCCTCCCTACGAGCAGTACTTC. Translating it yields CASSVGQGPPYEQYF. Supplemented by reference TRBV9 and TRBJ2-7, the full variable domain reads DSGVTQTPKHLITATGQRVTLRCSPRSGDLSVYWYQQSLDQGLQFLIQYYNGEERAKGNILERFSAQQFPDLHSELNLSSLELGDSALYFCASSVGQGPPYEQYFGPGTRLTVT.

Written as DNA, the CDR3 is TGCGCCAGCAGCCAAGGGGGAGCTTACTCCTATAATTCACCCCTCCACTTT. Translation gives CASSQGGAYSYNSPLHF. The gene calls are TRBV4-1 and TRBJ1-6; no definite D call. Germline loops: CDR1 MGHRA, CDR2 YSYEKL. The CDR3 consists of 17 residues. Trimming cost V 1 base and J 0 bases, with 10 bases left between them.

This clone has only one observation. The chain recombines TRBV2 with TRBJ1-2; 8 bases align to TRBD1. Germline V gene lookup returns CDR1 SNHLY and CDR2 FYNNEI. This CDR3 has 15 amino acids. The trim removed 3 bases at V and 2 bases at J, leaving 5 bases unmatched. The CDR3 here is CASSERRTGNYGYTF. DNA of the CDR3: TGTGCCAGCAGTGAGAGGCGGACAGGGAACTATGGCTACACCTTC.

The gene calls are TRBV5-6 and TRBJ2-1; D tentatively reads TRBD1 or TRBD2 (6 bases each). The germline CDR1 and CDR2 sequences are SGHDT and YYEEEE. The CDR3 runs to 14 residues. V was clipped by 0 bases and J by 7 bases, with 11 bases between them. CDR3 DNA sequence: TGTGCCAGCAGCTTGGGCCAGGGGAGGAATGAGCAGTTCTTC. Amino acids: CASSLGQGRNEQFF.

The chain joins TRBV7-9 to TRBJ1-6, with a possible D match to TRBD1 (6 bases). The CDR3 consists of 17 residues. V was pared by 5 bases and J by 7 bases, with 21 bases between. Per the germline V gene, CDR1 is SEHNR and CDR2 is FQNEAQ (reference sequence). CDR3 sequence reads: CASSPMRQDSGNSPLHF. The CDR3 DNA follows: TGTGCCAGCAGCCCAATGCGACAGGACTCGGGGAATTCACCCCTCCACTTT.

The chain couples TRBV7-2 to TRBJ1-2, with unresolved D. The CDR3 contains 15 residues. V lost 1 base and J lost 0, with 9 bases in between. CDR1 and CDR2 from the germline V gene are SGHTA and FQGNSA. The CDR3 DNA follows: TGTGCCAGCAGCTTAGAAGCCGGGACTAACTATGGCTACACCTTC. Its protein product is CASSLEAGTNYGYTF.

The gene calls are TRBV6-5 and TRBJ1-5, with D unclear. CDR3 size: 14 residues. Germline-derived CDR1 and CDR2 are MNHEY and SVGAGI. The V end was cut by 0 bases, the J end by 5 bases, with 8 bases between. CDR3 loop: CASSYSTGDQPQHF. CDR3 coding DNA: TGTGCCAGCAGTTACTCGACTGGGGATCAGCCCCAGCATTTT.

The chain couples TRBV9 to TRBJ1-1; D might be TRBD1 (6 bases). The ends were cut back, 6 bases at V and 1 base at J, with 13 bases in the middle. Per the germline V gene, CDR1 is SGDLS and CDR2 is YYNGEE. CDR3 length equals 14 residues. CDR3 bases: TGTGCCAGCACCTCCGGGGGGCAGAACACTGAAGCTTTCTTT. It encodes CASTSGGQNTEAFF.